This T cell receptor (beta chain) originates from a study of T cell responses to AZD1222 COVID-19 vaccine. Notes on the study in general: Along spike, vaccine-associated CD4 TCRs were found throughout, with dominance at 160-218 and 743-854. The sample set comprised mostly white British donors with more females, and clonal diversity was possibly underestimated. The breadth and depth of Spike-specific TCRs increased once two AZD1222 doses had been given.

Of note for this clone: Its matching antigen is unknown.

V lost 4 bases, J lost 5 bases, and 8 bases stayed unmatched. The germline CDR1 and CDR2 sequences are LGHNT and FRNRAP. This CDR3 comprises 15 residues. Assay used: immunoSEQ multiplex PCR; TCRdb lists only in-frame clones, some missing. The sample lists 150,000 or so clones; roughly 90% were seen once. The TCR comes from an adult in good health. V usage is TRBV12-5 and J usage is TRBJ1-1; 9 bases agree with TRBD1. Specimen: peripheral blood, collected on day 0 of AZD1222 vaccination. This CDR3 reads CASGSYGTGRTEAFF. Here the CDR3 DNA reads TGTGCTAGTGGTTCGTACGGGACAGGGAGAACTGAAGCTTTCTTT.